Detailed here is one T cell receptor (beta chain). As yet, its antigen is unknown. Libraries were prepared by immunoSEQ multiplex PCR; TCRdb keeps only in-frame clonotypes and omits some of them. This sample carries roughly 120,000 clones, about 82% of them seen once, and the ten largest clones take 5.5%. V lost 3 bases to trimming and J lost 7 bases, with 9 bases between them. The germline gives CDR1 LNHDA, CDR2 SQIVND (reference sequence). This CDR3 has 13 residues. The data are from a study of a mutant IDH1 vaccine in newly diagnosed glioma. Study background: Beforehand, treatment had been radiotherapy, temozolomide, or both; the majority received both.

Noted time point: week 11, during vaccination. Vaccination used 300 ug of mutant IDH1 20-mer peptide per dose, with topical imiquimod. The rearrangement joins TRBV19 to TRBJ2-2; tentative D call: TRBD1 (5 bases). The TCR comes from a man aged 35-49 years with glioma. The material was PBMCs, obtained from a glioma patient whose treatment included an IDH1 peptide vaccine. CDR3 bases: TGTGCCAGTAGTATGAAGGGGCTCGGGGAGCTGTTTTTT. Encoded protein: CASSMKGLGELFF.